This entry features one T cell receptor beta chain sequence. Its antigen is as yet unknown. The record originates from a study of T cell repertoires in ileal Crohn's disease. For the study at large: The M0 sample came from the inflamed ileal portion of the resected specimen.

Study results and limitations: Clonality above 26.8% at surgery always came with endoscopic recurrence.

V lost 5 bases and J lost 6, with 17 bases in between. Germline CDR1 and CDR2: SNHLY and FYNNEI. The CDR3 is 15 amino acids. Time point specified: inflamed ileum from the surgical specimen. Adults with ileal or ileocolonic Crohn's disease and an indication for resection were eligible. Clones were read by immunoSEQ multiplex PCR, and TCRdb kept only the in-frame ones, dropping some. The sample has 14,000 or so clones, around 85% seen once. The chain has TRBV2 and TRBJ1-5, with D tentatively TRBD1 (6 bases). Specimen: ileal tissue. The sequence was obtained from an adult with Crohn's disease. The CDR3 region is CASSSAQPGVQPQHF. The CDR3 region has the DNA TGTGCCAGCAGTTCAGCCCAGCCAGGGGTTCAGCCCCAGCATTTT.